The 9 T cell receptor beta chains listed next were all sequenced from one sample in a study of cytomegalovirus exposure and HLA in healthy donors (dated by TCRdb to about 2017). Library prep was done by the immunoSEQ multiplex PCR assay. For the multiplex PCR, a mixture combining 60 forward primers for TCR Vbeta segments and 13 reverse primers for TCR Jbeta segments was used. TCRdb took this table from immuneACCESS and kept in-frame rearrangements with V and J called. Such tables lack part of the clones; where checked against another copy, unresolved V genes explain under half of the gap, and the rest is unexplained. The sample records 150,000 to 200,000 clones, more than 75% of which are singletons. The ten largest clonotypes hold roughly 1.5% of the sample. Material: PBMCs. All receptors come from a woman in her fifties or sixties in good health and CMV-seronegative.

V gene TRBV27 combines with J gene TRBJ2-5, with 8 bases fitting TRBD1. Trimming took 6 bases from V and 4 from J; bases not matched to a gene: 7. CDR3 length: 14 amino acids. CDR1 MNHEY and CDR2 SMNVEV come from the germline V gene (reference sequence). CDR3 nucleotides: TGTGCCAGCAGCCCCCAGGGGGCCCGAGAGACCCAGTACTTC. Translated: CASSPQGARETQYF.

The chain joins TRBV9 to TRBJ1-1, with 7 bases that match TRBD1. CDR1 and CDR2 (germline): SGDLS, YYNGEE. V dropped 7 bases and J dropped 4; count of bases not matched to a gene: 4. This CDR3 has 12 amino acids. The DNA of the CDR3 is TGTGCCAGCGGTAGACAGGGCACTGAAGCTTTCTTT. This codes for CASGRQGTEAFF.

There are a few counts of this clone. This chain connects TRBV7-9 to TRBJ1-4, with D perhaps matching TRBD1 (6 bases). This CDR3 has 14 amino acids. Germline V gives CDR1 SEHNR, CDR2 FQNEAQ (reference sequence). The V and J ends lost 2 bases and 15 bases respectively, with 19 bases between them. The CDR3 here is CASSLSDTGNEVFF. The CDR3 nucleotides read TGTGCCAGCAGCTTAAGCGATACAGGGAATGAAGTGTTTTTT.

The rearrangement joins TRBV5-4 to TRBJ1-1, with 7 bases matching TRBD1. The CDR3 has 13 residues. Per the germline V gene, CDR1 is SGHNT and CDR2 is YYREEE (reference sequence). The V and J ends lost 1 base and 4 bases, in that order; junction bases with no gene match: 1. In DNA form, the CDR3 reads TGTGCCAGCAGCTTGACAGGGGTCACTGAAGCTTTCTTT. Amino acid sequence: CASSLTGVTEAFF.

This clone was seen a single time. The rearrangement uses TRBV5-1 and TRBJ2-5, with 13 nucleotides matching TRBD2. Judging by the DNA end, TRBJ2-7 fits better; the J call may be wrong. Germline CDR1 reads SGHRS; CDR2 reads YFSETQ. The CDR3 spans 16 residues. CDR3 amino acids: CASSLVGTSGAYEQYF. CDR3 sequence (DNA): TGCGCCAGCAGCTTGGTAGGGACTAGCGGGGCCTACGAGCAGTACTTC.

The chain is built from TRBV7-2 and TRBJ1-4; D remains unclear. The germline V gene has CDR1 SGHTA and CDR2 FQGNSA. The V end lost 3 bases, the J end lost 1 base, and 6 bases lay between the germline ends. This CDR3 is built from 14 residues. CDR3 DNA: TGTGCCAGCAGCTTCTCTGTAACTAATGAAAAACTGTTTTTT. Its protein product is CASSFSVTNEKLFF.

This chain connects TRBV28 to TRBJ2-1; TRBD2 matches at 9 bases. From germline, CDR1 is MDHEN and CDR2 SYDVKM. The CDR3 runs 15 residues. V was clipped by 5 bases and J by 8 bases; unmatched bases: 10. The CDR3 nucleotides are TGTGCCAGCAGTCCGTCCGGGACTAGCATCCATGAGCAGTTCTTC. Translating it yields CASSPSGTSIHEQFF. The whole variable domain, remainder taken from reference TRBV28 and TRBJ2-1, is DVKVTQSSRYLVKRTGEKVFLECVQDMDHENMFWYRQDPGLGLRLIYFSYDVKMKEKGDIPEGYSVSREKKERFSLILESASTNQTSMYLCASSPSGTSIHEQFFGPGTRLTVL.

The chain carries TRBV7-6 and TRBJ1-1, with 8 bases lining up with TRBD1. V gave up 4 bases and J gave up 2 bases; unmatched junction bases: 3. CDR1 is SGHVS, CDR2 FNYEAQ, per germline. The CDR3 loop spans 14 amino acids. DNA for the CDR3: TGTGCCAGCAGCTCGGGACAGGCTAACACTGAAGCTTTCTTT. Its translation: CASSSGQANTEAFF.

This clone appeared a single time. CDR3 nucleotides: TGTGCCAGCAGCTTAGATCTAGCTAAGGTGAGCGATCGGTTCTTC. Protein product: CASSLDLAKVSDRFF. The chain joins TRBV7-2 to TRBJ2-1; perhaps TRBD2 as D (5 bases). The CDR3 has 15 amino acids. Germline CDR1 and CDR2: SGHTA and FQGNSA. The V end lost 1 base, the J end lost 15 bases, and 22 bases lay between the germline ends.